One sample yielded the 9 T cell receptor beta chains listed below, sequenced in a study of early T cells in non-severe SARS-CoV-2 infection. A single record per CDR3 protein comes from TCRdb applying MiXCR to the 5' RACE reads. The sample lists 70,000 to 75,000 distinct CDR3 sequences, roughly an eighth occurring once. Sequencing used whole blood. These receptors all come from an adult who was a healthcare worker with PCR-confirmed SARS-CoV-2 infection or an uninfected control (not recorded which).

This clonotype was seen many times. The chain uses TRBV3-1 and TRBJ1-5; possibly TRBD1 for D (6 bases). V was clipped by 4 bases and J by 4 bases, with 11 bases between them. In germline, CDR1 is LGHDT, CDR2 YNNKEL (reference sequence). The CDR3 is made up of 14 amino acids. CDR3: CASSPGVLNQPQHF. CDR3 nucleotide sequence: TGTGCCAGCAGCCCAGGGGTCCTGAATCAGCCCCAGCATTTT.

This clonotype was counted only a few times. This chain links TRBV9 with TRBJ1-6; D ambiguous. Trimming removed 2 bases from V and 2 bases from J, with 8 bases in between. In germline, CDR1 is SGDLS, CDR2 YYNGEE. The CDR3 extends over 15 amino acids. CDR3 protein: CASSVGITYNSPLHF. Here the CDR3 DNA reads TGTGCCAGCAGCGTGGGGATAACCTATAATTCACCCCTCCACTTT.

This clonotype has ten or more counts. The chain is built from TRBV14 and TRBJ1-2; 7 nucleotides line up with TRBD1. Per germline, CDR1 SGHDN and CDR2 FVKESK. This CDR3 comprises 15 residues. V lost 0 bases, J lost 6 bases, and 7 bases stayed unmatched. CDR3 sequence: CASSQEETGWDGYTF. CDR3 bases: TGTGCCAGCAGCCAAGAGGAGACAGGGTGGGATGGCTACACCTTC.

This clonotype came up many times. The rearrangement links TRBV4-3 to TRBJ1-6, with D uncertain. The CDR3 extends over 15 amino acids. The germline V gene encodes CDR1 LGHNA and CDR2 YSLEER. The V gene lost 2 bases and the J gene lost 7 bases, with 12 bases spanning the gap. The CDR3 DNA follows: TGCGCCAGCAGCCAAACTGGGCCGCGAAATTCACCCCTCCACTTT. Its translation is CASSQTGPRNSPLHF.

This chain uses TRBV4-2 with TRBJ2-5; 9 nucleotides agree with TRBD2. J was trimmed by 9 bases and V by 1 base; bases with no gene match: 6. Germline CDR1 and CDR2: LGHNA and YNFKEQ. CDR3 length: 14 residues. The CDR3 nucleotides read TGTGCCAGCAGCCAAGGGACTAGCGAGGCAGCCCAGTACTTC. Its protein is CASSQGTSEAAQYF.

This clonotype was seen many times. CDR3 DNA sequence: TGTGCCATCCAACAATGGGGCCAGGGTAGCAATCAGCCCCAGCATTTT. Translation: CAIQQWGQGSNQPQHF. The chain carries TRBV28 and TRBJ1-5, with D perhaps TRBD1 (5 bases). Per the germline V gene, CDR1 is MDHEN and CDR2 is SYDVKM. There are 16 residues in the CDR3. V was pared by 10 bases and J by 0 bases, with 19 bases between.

The sample holds a few counts of this clonotype. Its ends do not fully match the called genes, so a read error is possible. The rearrangement uses TRBV12-5 and TRBJ2-5; possibly TRBD1 or TRBD2 for D (6 bases each). This CDR3 contains 12 residues. Germline CDR1 is LGHNT and CDR2 is FRNRAP. CDR3 coding DNA: TGTGCTAGTGGGCCGGGGGCGACGGACTCCCATTTC. Translated: CASGPGATDSHF. Based on the CDR3 plus reference TRBV12-5 and TRBJ2-5, the full variable domain is DARVTQTPRHKVTEMGQEVTMRCQPILGHNTVFWYRQTMMQGLELLAYFRNRAPLDDSGMPKDRFSAEMPDATLATLKIQPSEPRDSAVYFCASGPGATDSHFGPGTRLLVL.

This clonotype was counted many times. The CDR3 sequence: CASSGGGNKAGELFF. The CDR3 region has the DNA TGTGCCAGCAGCGGAGGGGGGAACAAGGCCGGGGAGCTGTTTTTT. The rearrangement links TRBV7-2 to TRBJ2-2; D assignment may be TRBD1 or TRBD2 (6 bases each). CDR3 size: 15 residues. Germline loops: CDR1 SGHTA, CDR2 FQGNSA. The germline V and J ends were trimmed by 5 bases and 6 bases, with 16 bases remaining between them.

Comments on this clonotype: An end of the junction differs from the germline gene, which may be a read error. The V and J genes are TRBV12-3 or TRBV12-4 and TRBJ1-2; 10 bases map to TRBD1. The CDR3 extends over 13 amino acids. CDR3 nucleotide sequence: TGTGCCAGCAGTTTGAATCCCCGGGACAGGGGATCCTTC. Translation: CASSLNPRDRGSF.